This T cell receptor beta chain came from a study of cytomegalovirus exposure and HLA in healthy donors. The CDR3 sequence is 14 residues long. CDR1 and CDR2 from the germline V gene are SGHNT and YYREEE (reference sequence). V was trimmed by 0 bases and J by 3 bases, leaving 6 bases between them. PCR employed 60 Vbeta and 13 Jbeta primers. As handled by the study authors: In a later analysis, some 80 million unique TCR beta chains included roughly 11 million shared by two or more donors. The table came from immunoSEQ multiplex PCR; TCRdb's copy has only in-frame clones and leaves some out. That table is the source of V, J and clone size, and D and trimming were worked out from the DNA. The repertoire holds over 100,000 clones, with just under 80% as singletons.

This TCR came from a man aged 30-40 years in good health and CMV-seronegative. The V call is TRBV5-4, the J call TRBJ2-2; D uncertain. The sample was PBMCs. The CDR3 protein is CASSLGQDTGELFF. CDR3 nucleotide sequence: TGTGCCAGCAGCTTGGGACAAGACACCGGGGAGCTGTTTTTT.